Below, 20 T cell receptor beta chains from the same sample are listed, as sequenced in a study of T cell responses to AZD1222 COVID-19 vaccine. Generated by immunoSEQ multiplex PCR, the TCRdb table keeps only in-frame clones and is missing some. The sample includes about 110,000 clones, 85% to 90% of them seen just once. Source: peripheral blood, taken on day 0 of AZD1222 vaccination. These receptor sequences come from an adult in good health.

J is TRBJ2-1 and V is TRBV6-2 or TRBV6-3, with 7 bases aligning to TRBD2. The V segment lost 4 bases and the J segment 12 bases; nucleotides outside the gene matches: 6. Looked up from germline, CDR1 is MNHEY and CDR2 is SVGEGT. The CDR3 spans 12 residues. The CDR3 DNA follows: TGTGCCAGCAGTTCCCCTCCGGGAGGGCAGTTCTTC. Translating gives CASSSPPGGQFF.

V usage is TRBV15 and J usage is TRBJ2-3; TRBD1 is a possible D gene (5 bases). This CDR3 region has 14 residues. Germline V gives CDR1 LNHNV, CDR2 YYDKDF (reference sequence). Between the trimmed V and J ends, which lost 1 base and 5 bases, there was a span of 10 bases. The CDR3 DNA is TGTGCCACCAGCAGAGGCCAGGGTAGAGATACGCAGTATTTT. This gives the protein CATSRGQGRDTQYF. Variable domain in full (rest from reference TRBV15 and TRBJ2-3): DAMVIQNPRYQVTQFGKPVTLSCSQTLNHNVMYWYQQKSSQAPKLLFHYYDKDFNNEADTPDNFQSRRPNTSFCFLDIRSPGLGDTAMYLCATSRGQGRDTQYFGPGTRLTVL.

This rearrangement joins TRBV5-6 to TRBJ2-2, with D possibly being TRBD2 (6 bases). The germline CDR1 and CDR2 sequences are SGHDT and YYEEEE. The length of the CDR3 is 16 residues. Trimming took 3 bases from V and 4 from J, leaving 16 bases between them. In DNA form, the CDR3 reads TGTGCCAGCAGCTCAGAGGAGGGCCCGGGCACCGGGGAGCTGTTTTTT. It yields the protein CASSSEEGPGTGELFF.

The chain carries TRBV19 and TRBJ2-1, with no clear D. Looked up from germline, CDR1 is LNHDA and CDR2 is SQIVND (reference sequence). V was cut by 5 bases and J by 2 bases, with 7 bases left in between. The CDR3 runs to 13 residues. For the CDR3, the DNA is TGTGCCAGTAGTGAAGGGACCTACAATGAGCAGTTCTTC. Its translation: CASSEGTYNEQFF.

The chain couples TRBV6-5 to TRBJ2-2; maybe TRBD2 (5 bases). Trimming left V 7 bases short and J 7 bases short, with 19 bases between. CDR1 and CDR2 from the germline V gene are MNHEY and SVGAGI. The CDR3 is 15 residues long. CDR3 DNA: TGTGCCAGCACCGAAAGAGGGCGAGGTAGCGGGGAGCTGTTTTTT. Protein product: CASTERGRGSGELFF.

J is TRBJ1-1 and V is TRBV20-1; no reliable D call. The CDR3 runs 8 residues. Germline CDR1 reads DFQATT; CDR2 reads SNEGSKA (reference sequence). V lost 2 bases and J 13 bases, leaving 5 bases between the germline ends. CDR3 in amino acids: CSARKGFF. The CDR3 DNA follows: TGCAGTGCTAGAAAGGGTTTCTTT.

The gene calls are TRBV19 and TRBJ2-7; maybe TRBD1 (6 bases). The CDR3 length is 14 residues. Germline V gene sequence: CDR1 LNHDA, CDR2 SQIVND (reference sequence). With 10 bases removed from V and 3 bases from J, the gap between germline ends came to 19 bases. CDR3 DNA: TGTGCCACTAAAGGCCAGGGGTCCAACTACGAGCAGTACTTC. It encodes CATKGQGSNYEQYF.

This rearrangement joins TRBV10-3 to TRBJ1-3, with D unclear. The V gene's germline CDR1 is ENHRY and CDR2 SYGVKD. V lost 7 bases to trimming and J lost 3 bases, with 10 bases between them. The CDR3 sequence is 13 residues long. This CDR3 reads CAIKLSGGNTIYF. CDR3 nucleotides: TGTGCCATCAAGCTATCCGGTGGAAACACCATATATTTT.

The chain joins TRBV4-1 to TRBJ1-6; tentative D call: TRBD1 (6 bases). This CDR3 has 15 amino acids. CDR1 and CDR2 from the germline V gene are MGHRA and YSYEKL. Deletions cut 4 bases from V and 9 bases from J, with 16 bases between. The CDR3 loop reads CASSLGGAASSPLHF. In DNA form, the CDR3 reads TGCGCCAGCAGCCTCGGGGGGGCTGCCTCTTCACCCCTCCACTTT.

This chain links TRBV19 with TRBJ2-7; D unclear. With 0 bases removed from V and 3 bases from J, the gap between germline ends came to 6 bases. The germline V gene encodes CDR1 LNHDA and CDR2 SQIVND (reference sequence). This CDR3 region has 13 residues. CDR3 region: CASSIEAHYEQYF. CDR3 in DNA: TGTGCCAGTAGTATAGAGGCGCACTACGAGCAGTACTTC.

This clone was recorded only once. V is TRBV5-1 and J is TRBJ2-3; TRBD1 matches at 7 bases. CDR1 and CDR2 from the germline V gene are SGHRS and YFSETQ. The CDR3 totals 15 residues. The ends lost 4 bases at V and 2 bases at J; junction bases unmatched: 7. CDR3 coding DNA: TGCGCCAGCAGCGTGACAGGGCAGGCCACAGATACGCAGTATTTT. Protein product: CASSVTGQATDTQYF.

This clone was seen at least ten times. The DNA of the CDR3 is TGTGCCAGCAGTTTATTACCGACAGTATCAAGGGATGTGGGCTACGAGCAGTACTTC. Translating it yields CASSLLPTVSRDVGYEQYF. The rearrangement joins TRBV27 to TRBJ2-7; D is perhaps TRBD1 (5 bases). This CDR3 comprises 19 residues. The germline V and J ends were trimmed by 1 base and 3 bases, with 25 bases remaining between them. Germline V gives CDR1 MNHEY, CDR2 SMNVEV (reference sequence).

The genes are TRBV3-1 (or the pseudogene TRBV3-2) and TRBJ1-1, with D hard to call. V lost 8 bases and J 5 bases, leaving 12 bases between the germline ends. The CDR3 totals 12 residues. Germline V gives CDR1 LGHDT, CDR2 YNNKEL (reference sequence). In DNA form, the CDR3 reads TGTGCCAGCGGAAGGTCGGGAACTGAAGCTTTCTTT. Translating it yields CASGRSGTEAFF.

The J gene is TRBJ1-1, the V gene TRBV6-2 or TRBV6-3; 12 nucleotides align to TRBD1. The trim removed 2 bases at V and 4 bases at J, leaving 8 bases unmatched. Germline loops: CDR1 MNHEY, CDR2 SVGEGT. CDR3 size: 17 residues. CDR3 amino acids: CASSYLRDRGLGTEAFF. In DNA form, the CDR3 reads TGTGCCAGCAGTTACCTCCGGGACAGGGGGCTTGGCACTGAAGCTTTCTTT.

The V gene is TRBV27, the J gene TRBJ1-5; D is perhaps TRBD1 (6 bases). This CDR3 is built from 16 residues. V shed 1 base and J shed 4 bases, with 14 bases lying between them. Germline loops: CDR1 MNHEY, CDR2 SMNVEV (reference sequence). CDR3 sequence: CASSLWGGARNQPQHF. In DNA, the CDR3 is TGTGCCAGCAGTTTATGGGGGGGGGCAAGGAATCAGCCCCAGCATTTT.

The gene calls are TRBV2 and TRBJ2-2; unclear D gene. This CDR3 is built from 12 residues. Germline V gives CDR1 SNHLY, CDR2 FYNNEI. V was shortened by 3 bases and J by 7 bases, with 6 bases between the two germline ends. CDR3 DNA sequence: TGTGCCAGCAGTGAGATCGACGGGGAGCTGTTTTTT. Its translation is CASSEIDGELFF.

V and J are TRBV6-6 and TRBJ1-1, with TRBD1 matching 8 bases. The CDR3 has 14 amino acids. V shed 8 bases, J shed 1 base, and the junction held 6 bases outside the gene matches. CDR1 and CDR2 (germline): MNHNY, SVGAGI (reference sequence). CDR3 nucleotides: TGTGCCAGCGAGTACAGGGGGTCGAACACTGAAGCTTTCTTT. Translation: CASEYRGSNTEAFF.

The J gene is TRBJ1-3, the V gene TRBV2; 7 positions agree with TRBD1. This CDR3 contains 15 residues. The germline gives CDR1 SNHLY, CDR2 FYNNEI. J lost 2 bases, V lost 8 bases, and 9 bases had no gene match. In DNA form, the CDR3 reads TGTGCCAGCCCAGTTGGGCAGGGGGCTGGAAACACCATATATTTT. It yields the protein CASPVGQGAGNTIYF.

This sequence joins TRBV7-3 and TRBJ1-1, with TRBD1 identical over 9 bases. Trimming removed 5 bases from V and 11 bases from J; junction bases left unmatched: 9. Germline V gene sequence: CDR1 SGHTA, CDR2 FQGTGA. The CDR3 totals 13 residues. The CDR3 loop is CASSPDRGQEAFF. The DNA of the CDR3 is TGTGCCAGCAGCCCGGACAGGGGCCAAGAGGCTTTCTTT.

This chain connects TRBV11-2 to TRBJ1-2; 7 nucleotides align to TRBD1. With V trimmed by 3 bases and J by 7 bases, 8 bases remained unmatched. Germline CDR1 and CDR2: SGHAT and FQNNGV. The length of the CDR3 is 14 residues. The DNA for the CDR3 is TGTGCCAGCAGCTTGACGTCAGGGGGAATTGGCTACACCTTC. Encoded protein: CASSLTSGGIGYTF.